A single T cell receptor beta chain is shown here with its context. This clone's antigen is unknown. Base-call qualities are not available, and no considerably larger clone is one nucleotide away. The sample belongs to a study of cytomegalovirus exposure and HLA in healthy donors (dated by TCRdb to 2016 to 2017). Turning to the overall study: An earlier analysis of 550 to 700 of the donors reported 250 to 300 Gb of sequence data and 100 million to 140 million unique TCR beta sequences from about 179 million T cells. Among 300 to 500 genotyped donors of the cohort, an average of approximately 200,000 unique TCR beta nucleotide sequences was sequenced per donor, of which 15% to 20% were non-productive. A handful of DR-DQ haplotypes were handled as single units for association and clustering because linkage in the cohort was strong. To study patterns of TCR occurrence, a later analysis re-analyzed previously published TCR beta repertoires from around 660 donors and added high-resolution HLA genotyping. To predict cytomegalovirus infection status, the study brought together high-throughput TCR immunosequencing, statistical association of individual TCRs with disease status, and machine learning. An early release that covered fewer than 800 HLA-typed donors contained about 300 gigabases of sequencing data and roughly 84 million unique TCR sequences. Every repertoire in the discovery cohort had been generated on one and the same sequencing platform. Rather than using new phenotypic data, the later analysis identified candidate immune exposures from TCR beta sequences and from how often those sequences occurred across donors. Donor age, sex, ethnicity and CMV serostatus were compiled together with the repertoire data. The T cell repertoires of several hundred subjects were profiled by immunosequencing and related to cytomegalovirus serostatus. The aim of the study was to test whether cataloging public T cell receptors could identify signatures of past pathogen exposure. Typing coverage differed by locus: A, B, C, DRB1 and DQB1 were typed in roughly 620-630 donors, DQA1 in 500 to 550, DPA1 in 600 to 610, and DPB1 in 450 to 490. Along with the approximately 620-subject first cohort, a separate validation cohort of over a hundred different subjects was used. In a later genetic analysis, genome-wide SNP genotypes for about three fifths of the roughly 670 donors were used, and that subset was treated as a discovery cohort. Of the roughly 400 genotyped donors, about 80% fell in the genetic ancestry cluster associated with self-reported Caucasian donors. To decide whether each TCR beta V gene segment behaved as functional or pseudogenic, an earlier analysis of several hundred of the donors relied on high-throughput TCR beta sequencing. Class I and class II HLA loci were covered by the typing at four-digit resolution.

Libraries were made using the immunoSEQ multiplex PCR assay. The multiplex PCR relied on a mix of 60 forward primers for TCR Vbeta segments and 13 reverse primers for TCR Jbeta segments. Amplification of the CDR3 region of rearranged TCR beta genes was performed with a multiplex PCR assay on genomic DNA. The Illumina HiSeq System was used to sequence the amplified TCR beta libraries as 87-base-pair reads. Concerning the study's data processing: A later analysis tallied around 87 million unique TCR beta chains across the 666 repertoires, and roughly 11 million of those chains were shared by two or more donors. Raw reads were error-corrected and collapsed into unique sequences by a nearest-neighbor algorithm in which closely related sequences were merged to remove PCR and sequencing errors. CDR3 sequences were aligned to IMGT reference sequences to assign V, D and J gene segments. For a sequence to be retained, a match of at least six nucleotides was required to both a V gene segment and a J gene segment. A rearrangement was called productive if the CDR3 had no stop codons and remained in frame with V and J, and every other rearrangement was called non-productive. CDR3 was defined by IMGT convention, running from the second conserved V-encoded cysteine to the conserved J-encoded phenylalanine. Sequences without an unambiguous match to a single V gene segment were excluded from the earlier analysis of 450 to 650 of the donors. In an earlier analysis of a few hundred of the donors, V segments were called functional above 56.7% productive rearrangements and were called segregating when the between-donor standard deviation exceeded 5%. A statistical classification framework was developed to diagnose cytomegalovirus status using the catalog of TCR beta chain sequences. In a later analysis, V and J genes were assigned by comparing TCR nucleotide sequences against IMGT/GENE-DB human TR gene sequences. The TCRdist pipeline was used in a later analysis to assign CDR3 sequences and most-parsimonious VDJ recombination scenarios. In a later analysis, each TCR beta chain was defined by its CDR3 amino acid sequence together with its V-gene family, and reads lacking a unique V-gene family were excluded. As a way to deal with suspected cross-contamination and a sequencing artifact, a later analysis dropped under 600 nucleotide sequences that were highly shared and had low generation probability. A later analysis calculated a clonal expansion index for each public chain from normalized within-repertoire ranks of inferred template counts. Generation probabilities in a later analysis came from a VDJ recombination model fitted to out-of-frame rearrangements, and those results were checked against IGoR. Hypergeometric tests were used in a later analysis to score TCR-TCR, TCR-HLA and TCR-CMV co-occurrence, with a repertoire-size bias correction applied to the TCR pairs. To estimate false discovery rates, a later analysis permuted the HLA or CMV assignments 20 times. In a later analysis, co-occurring TCRs were grouped with DBSCAN, and TCRdist sequence similarity was added when clustering was performed within HLA-allele-positive subsets. For co-occurrence clustering, repertoires with fewer than 30,000 or more than 120,000 public chains were excluded, along with a handful of repertoires with anomalous nucleotide sharing. TCRdb obtained this table from immuneACCESS and retained in-frame rearrangements with V and J assigned. These tables miss some clones; where compared with another copy, unresolved V genes account for less than half of the shortfall, and the remainder is unexplained. V and J calls and clone size are copied from that table; D and trimming were computed from the DNA. The sample includes roughly 150,000 clones, with 80% observed a single time. Around 2.3% of the sample comes from the top ten.

In total, 500 to 700 healthy bone marrow donors made up the cohort. Cohort members were all nominally healthy when sampled, although unrecorded immune exposures were likely present. The donor tested CMV seronegative and was one of the 352 seronegative cohort members. Every donor gave a peripheral blood sample, and the peripheral blood mononuclear cells from that sample were used for TCR beta sequencing. Genomic DNA extraction from the blood cell samples was performed with the Qiagen DNeasy Blood Extraction Kit. Study-wide conclusions, independent of this receptor: A later genetic analysis reported fewer N-insertions in productive TCRs among donors in an Asian-associated ancestry cluster than the 666-donor mean. Immune exposure information for the cohort was limited to CMV serostatus. A further reported finding was that TCR beta sequences accurately predicted the HLA-A and HLA-B alleles for most subjects in the first cohort. A later analysis reported that several top co-occurrence clusters appeared linked to parvovirus B19, influenza, CMV and Epstein-Barr virus. While some public TCRs were present in many individuals, most TCR sequences turned up only very rarely across donors. At a false discovery rate of 0.05, a later analysis linked about 16,000 TCR beta sequences to specific HLA alleles. HLA typing was unavailable for some donors at each locus, so association tests used only the typed subset. The study gave a list of about 160 TCR beta chains associated with cytomegalovirus. It was suggested by the authors that the approach could potentially be generalized to other disease states and immunological phenotypes. Roughly 17 rarely observed V segments, including chromosome 9 orphons, were excluded from the earlier analysis of approximately 600 of the donors because counts were too low. A later analysis found that most CMV-associated TCR beta chains appeared HLA-restricted, with HLA associations seemingly driven largely by CMV exposure. A few of the identified cytomegalovirus-associated TCR beta chains were confirmed in vitro to be specific for cytomegalovirus antigens. The presence/absence analyses assumed that sequencing depth was roughly uniform across donors, and that assumption may not be true. Some IMGT-functional V segments, including TRBV6-2 and TRBV6-3, could not be distinguished by the 87-base-pair reads and were therefore excluded. Cytomegalovirus status was reported to be diagnosed by the classifier with high specificity and sensitivity in both the original and validation cohorts. A cluster of highly shared sequence variants was judged likely to be a technical artifact of the sequencing pipeline. According to a later analysis, TCR association rates differed among HLA loci, with DRB1 alleles showing the most associated TCRs and HLA-C alleles showing the fewest. In an earlier analysis of 587 of the donors, most TCR beta V segments appeared in productive rearrangements about 87% or about 30% of the time, broadly matching IMGT annotations. Strong co-occurrence of HLA alleles, especially DR and DQ, made assigning TCR associations to individual alleles difficult. In a later analysis, HLA-associated TCR beta chains were found to be more clonally expanded and to have lower generation probabilities than equally common non-associated chains. Correlated functional status among segregating V segments might be attributable to linkage disequilibrium, but an unknown experimental factor could not be ruled out. An association between a missense DCLRE1C variant and V-gene and J-gene trimming of TCR beta chains was found in a later genetic analysis and replicated in an independent cohort. In this cohort, only TCR beta chains were sequenced, and detectable features were limited by the absence of alpha or paired-chain data.

CDR1 SQVTM and CDR2 ANQGSEA were looked up in the germline V gene. Reading from cysteine to phenylalanine, the CDR3 counts 13 amino acids. CDR3 DNA is the only sequence kept; it has 39 bases, read in frame from the first base. V lost 5 bases and J lost 5 bases, and the count of bases not matched to a germline gene is 8. In this chain, TRBV29-1 is recombined with TRBJ2-5, with 7 central nucleotides matching TRBD1. Sequenced sample: PBMCs. This clonotype originated in a male donor in good health and CMV-seronegative. The nucleotide sequence reads as follows: TGCAGCGTTTCAACCTCAGGGGGTGAGACCCAGTACTTC. This sequence encodes CSVSTSGGETQYF. Extended through the reference TRBV29-1 and TRBJ2-5 proteins, this CDR3 yields the full variable domain: SAVISQKPSRDICQRGTSLTIQCQVDSQVTMMFWYRQQPGQSLTLIATANQGSEATYESGFVIDKFPISRPNLTFSTLTVSNMSPEDSSIYLCSVSTSGGETQYFGPGTRLLVL.